Each of the 23 T cell receptor beta chains below was sequenced from the same sample in a study of Ad26.COV2.S vaccination and SARS-CoV-2 variants. Sequencing was performed with immunoSEQ multiplex PCR; in TCRdb, only in-frame clones are kept and a portion is missing. The sample lists fewer than 400,000 clones; about 91% were seen once. Regarding treatment: around 19 received Ad26.COV2.S at low or high dose, single or two shots; 5 received placebo; per-sample allocation not given. Samples came from day 63 after the first vaccine or placebo injection. The sample was peripheral blood, taken in a trial of Ad26.COV2.S vaccine versus placebo. The receptors shown here come from a person aged 18-60 years who received the Ad26.COV2.S COVID-19 vaccine or a placebo.

J is TRBJ2-2 and V is TRBV7-7; D perhaps matches TRBD2 (5 bases). Trimming took off 5 bases at V and 5 bases at J, with 12 bases between the two ends. CDR3 size: 14 residues. The germline V gene has CDR1 SSHAT and CDR2 FNYEAQ (reference sequence). The CDR3 loop reads CASSLGSATGELFF. The CDR3 DNA is TGTGCCAGCAGCCTGGGGAGCGCGACCGGGGAGCTGTTTTTT. The full variable domain, its missing parts supplied by reference TRBV7-7 and TRBJ2-2, is GAGVSQSPRYKVTKRGQDVTLRCDPISSHATLYWYQQALGQGPEFLTYFNYEAQPDKSGLPSDRFSAERPEGSISTLTIQRTEQRDSAMYRCASSLGSATGELFFGEGSRLTVL.

The CDR3, as DNA: TGTGCCAGCAGCTTAGCTCCGGGGAGGGCCACCGGGGAGCTGTTTTTT. This sequence encodes CASSLAPGRATGELFF. The rearrangement joins TRBV13 to TRBJ2-2, with 7 bases matching TRBD2. Germline CDR1 is PRHDT and CDR2 is FYEKMQ (reference sequence). V lost 1 base to trimming and J lost 4 bases; unmatched junction nucleotides: 6. This CDR3 spans 16 amino acids. The variable domain in full, completed from reference TRBV13 and TRBJ2-2, reads AAGVIQSPRHLIKEKRETATLKCYPIPRHDTVYWYQQGPGQDPQFLISFYEKMQSDKGSIPDRFSAQQFSDYHSELNMSSLELGDSALYFCASSLAPGRATGELFFGEGSRLTVL.

CDR3 coding DNA: TGCGCCAGCAGCCAAGAGCGAAGCGCGAATGAGCAGTTCTTC. This sequence encodes CASSQERSANEQFF. The chain joins TRBV4-1 to TRBJ2-1; D gene unclear. The CDR3 is made up of 14 amino acids. Trimming cost V 0 bases and J 7 bases, with 10 bases left between them. Germline CDR1 reads MGHRA; CDR2 reads YSYEKL.

CDR3 residues: CASSLVRLSYNEQFF. The CDR3 DNA follows: TGTGCCAGCAGCTTAGTAAGGCTCTCCTACAATGAGCAGTTCTTC. The chain links TRBV7-2 to TRBJ2-1, with unresolved D. The V gene's germline CDR1 is SGHTA and CDR2 FQGNSA. The CDR3 runs to 15 residues. Trimming took off 1 base at V and 0 bases at J, with 7 bases between the two ends.

This clone showed up just once. J is TRBJ1-5 and V is TRBV2, with D hard to call. CDR1 is SNHLY and CDR2 is FYNNEI in the germline V gene. The CDR3 is 14 residues long. The V end lost 6 bases, the J end lost 1 base, and 10 bases lay between the germline ends. The CDR3 DNA follows: TGTGCCAGCAGCCAATCCCAAAGCAATCAGCCCCAGCATTTT. Protein: CASSQSQSNQPQHF.

Note on this clone: Within the sample, other DNA sequences also encode this same CDR3. This CDR3 is CASSRSSYNEQFF. CDR3 nucleotides: TGTGCCAGCAGCCGTTCGTCCTACAATGAGCAGTTCTTC. V usage is TRBV27 and J usage is TRBJ2-1; D remains unclear. This CDR3 is built from 13 residues. The V gene's germline CDR1 is MNHEY and CDR2 SMNVEV (reference sequence). Deletions cut 6 bases from V and 1 base from J, with 7 bases between.

The CDR3, as DNA: TGTGCCAGCAGCTTAGAGGTGTCGAGGGACGAGCAGTACTTC. Amino acids: CASSLEVSRDEQYF. The chain recombines TRBV7-9 with TRBJ2-7; maybe TRBD2 (5 bases). Germline CDR1 is SEHNR and CDR2 is FQNEAQ (reference sequence). This CDR3 comprises 14 residues. The V end was cut by 1 base, the J end by 5 bases, with 12 bases between.

The chain carries TRBV6-2 or TRBV6-3 and TRBJ1-1; TRBD1 matches 9 bases. V shed 5 bases and J 1 base; nucleotides not matched to a gene: 11. The CDR3 spans 17 residues. The V gene's germline CDR1 is MNHEY and CDR2 SVGEGT. The CDR3 is CASSIPAGTGSNTEAFF. In DNA form, the CDR3 reads TGTGCCAGCAGTATACCCGCCGGGACAGGGTCGAACACTGAAGCTTTCTTT.

The rearrangement joins TRBV10-2 to TRBJ1-2; D uncertain. V lost 0 bases to trimming and J lost 4 bases, with 6 bases between them. The CDR3 sequence is 13 residues long. Germline assignment: CDR1 WSHSY and CDR2 SAAADI. CDR3 protein: CASSESGVYGYTF. CDR3 in DNA: TGCGCCAGCAGTGAGTCCGGAGTCTATGGCTACACCTTC.

The chain carries TRBV5-4 and TRBJ1-1; TRBD1 matches 7 bases. The CDR3 is 14 amino acids. The ends lost 3 bases at V and 5 bases at J; junction bases unmatched: 7. CDR1 is SGHNT, CDR2 YYREEE, per germline (reference sequence). The CDR3 coding sequence is TGTGCCAGCAGCTCCCTAGGGGGCCAAACTGAAGCTTTCTTT. It codes for CASSSLGGQTEAFF.

The genes are TRBV27 and TRBJ2-7; TRBD1 aligns across 12 bases. The germline gives CDR1 MNHEY, CDR2 SMNVEV (reference sequence). CDR3 length equals 14 residues. Unmatched junction bases numbered 7, after V lost 7 bases and J lost 6 bases. CDR3: CASTRDRGRGEQYF. The CDR3 nucleotides read TGTGCCAGCACCCGGGACAGGGGGCGAGGCGAGCAGTACTTC.

This clone came up once. The CDR3 loop is CASSLVPAEAFF. For the CDR3, the DNA is TGTGCCAGCAGTTTAGTTCCCGCTGAAGCTTTCTTT. The chain carries TRBV12-3 or TRBV12-4 and TRBJ1-1; D remains ambiguous. CDR3 length equals 12 residues. The V gene lost 1 base and the J gene lost 6 bases, with 6 bases spanning the gap.

This chain joins TRBV29-1 and TRBJ1-4; D may be TRBD1 (5 bases). Between the trimmed V and J ends, which lost 6 bases and 0 bases, there was a span of 14 bases. CDR3 size: 15 residues. Germline CDR1 reads SQVTM; CDR2 reads ANQGSEA. CDR3 DNA: TGCAGCGTCCGGGCGGGGACGTCAACTAATGAAAAACTGTTTTTT. It yields the protein CSVRAGTSTNEKLFF.

For this clone: It differs at one base from a far larger clone, so likely a read error. CDR3 coding DNA: TGTGCCAGCAGCTACTCCTACGAGCAGTACTTC. It yields the protein CASSYSYEQYF. This chain connects TRBV2 to TRBJ2-7; D not certain. The CDR3 is 11 amino acids. Germline V gene sequence: CDR1 SNHLY, CDR2 FYNNEI. V lost 6 bases and J 0 bases, leaving 3 bases between the germline ends.

The rearrangement uses TRBV4-1 and TRBJ1-2; D is perhaps TRBD1 (6 bases). Looked up from germline, CDR1 is MGHRA and CDR2 is YSYEKL. This CDR3 comprises 15 residues. V lost 4 bases and J 2 bases, leaving 14 bases between the germline ends. CDR3 loop: CASSPEGVLNYGYTF. CDR3 bases: TGCGCCAGCAGCCCCGAGGGGGTGCTGAACTATGGCTACACCTTC.

This rearrangement joins TRBV9 to TRBJ1-1; TRBD1 matches 7 bases. Germline CDR1 is SGDLS and CDR2 is YYNGEE. The CDR3 has 14 amino acids. Trimming took 2 bases from V and 4 from J; bases not matched to a gene: 5. The CDR3 is CASSVTGAATEAFF. CDR3 sequence (DNA): TGTGCCAGCAGCGTTACAGGGGCGGCCACTGAAGCTTTCTTT.

V gene TRBV19 combines with J gene TRBJ2-1, with 9 bases lining up with TRBD2. The V gene end was trimmed by 1 base and the J gene end by 6 bases; junction bases not matched to a gene: 10. This CDR3 comprises 17 residues. Germline-derived CDR1 and CDR2 are LNHDA and SQIVND (reference sequence). CDR3 loop: CASSIVQGLARSNEQFF. The CDR3 DNA reads as TGTGCCAGTAGTATAGTACAGGGACTAGCTCGGTCCAATGAGCAGTTCTTC.

The V gene is TRBV28, the J gene TRBJ2-1, with 11 nucleotides matching TRBD2. V lost 3 bases, J lost 4 bases, and 17 bases stayed unmatched. This CDR3 has 20 residues. Germline V gene data show CDR1 as MDHEN and CDR2 as SYDVKM. The DNA of the CDR3 is TGTGCCAGCAGTTTTGGGGCCCGACTAGCGGGGACCAACCCTTACAATGAGCAGTTCTTC. This translates into CASSFGARLAGTNPYNEQFF. The full variable domain, completed using reference TRBV28 and TRBJ2-1, is DVKVTQSSRYLVKRTGEKVFLECVQDMDHENMFWYRQDPGLGLRLIYFSYDVKMKEKGDIPEGYSVSREKKERFSLILESASTNQTSMYLCASSFGARLAGTNPYNEQFFGPGTRLTVL.

This sequence joins TRBV6-1 and TRBJ1-1, with D possibly matching TRBD1 (5 bases). Deletions cut 2 bases from V and 7 bases from J, with 8 bases between. The CDR3 runs 12 residues. Per germline, CDR1 MNHNS and CDR2 SASEGT. CDR3 sequence (DNA): TGTGCCAGCAGTGAACGGGGGTATGAAGCTTTCTTT. Residues: CASSERGYEAFF.

The chain carries TRBV5-1 and TRBJ2-1, with TRBD2 matching over 11 bases. V shed 5 bases and J 0 bases; nucleotides not matched to a gene: 4. Per germline, CDR1 SGHRS and CDR2 YFSETQ. The CDR3 runs to 16 residues. CDR3 sequence: CASRGLAVSSYNEQFF. CDR3 in DNA: TGCGCCAGCAGGGGACTAGCGGTCAGCTCCTACAATGAGCAGTTCTTC.

The J gene is TRBJ2-5, the V gene TRBV2, with a tentative D call TRBD2 (6 bases). Germline CDR1 is SNHLY and CDR2 is FYNNEI. V lost 6 bases, J lost 4 bases, and 12 bases lay in between. The CDR3 loop spans 13 amino acids. CDR3 region: CASSLAPRETQYF. CDR3 nucleotide sequence: TGTGCCAGCAGCCTAGCGCCAAGAGAGACCCAGTACTTC.

This chain connects TRBV5-1 to TRBJ2-3; D call uncertain. CDR3 length equals 14 residues. Trimming removed 4 bases from V and 4 bases from J, with 13 bases in between. The germline V gene has CDR1 SGHRS and CDR2 YFSETQ. The CDR3 DNA reads TGCGCCAGCAGCCCCTCAGAGAATTCAGATACGCAGTATTTT. Encoded protein: CASSPSENSDTQYF.

The V gene is TRBV27, the J gene TRBJ1-2; D is uncertain. This CDR3 spans 13 amino acids. Germline CDR1 MNHEY, CDR2 SMNVEV (reference sequence). The V end was cut by 3 bases, the J end by 0 bases, with 5 bases between. CDR3 in DNA: TGTGCCAGCAGTTTCGGTACTAACTATGGCTACACCTTC. It yields the protein CASSFGTNYGYTF.